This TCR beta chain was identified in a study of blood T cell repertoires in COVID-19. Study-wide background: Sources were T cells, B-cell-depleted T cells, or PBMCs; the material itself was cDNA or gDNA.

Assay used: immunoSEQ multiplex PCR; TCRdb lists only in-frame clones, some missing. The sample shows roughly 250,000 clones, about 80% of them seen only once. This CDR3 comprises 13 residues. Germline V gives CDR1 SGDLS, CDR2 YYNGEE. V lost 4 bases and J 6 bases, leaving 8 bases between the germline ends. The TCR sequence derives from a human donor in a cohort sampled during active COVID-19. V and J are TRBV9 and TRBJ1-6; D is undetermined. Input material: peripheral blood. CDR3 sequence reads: CASSFDTNSPLHF. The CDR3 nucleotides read TGTGCCAGCAGCTTCGACACTAATTCACCCCTCCACTTT.